What follows is one TCR beta chain and its context. The antigen remains unidentified. This sample is drawn from a study of cytomegalovirus exposure and HLA in healthy donors. This PCR relied on a set of 60 Vbeta primers and 13 Jbeta primers. TCRdb keeps only in-frame clones here, not all; method: immunoSEQ multiplex PCR. Reported are roughly 200,000 clones; the ten largest clones contain 5.5% to 7.5%. Findings and caveats of the study: Investigators reported more than 150 TCR beta chains as tied to cytomegalovirus. Sequencing had likely introduced a cluster of highly shared sequence variants as an artifact.

CDR1 is MNHNY and CDR2 is SVGAGI in the germline V gene (reference sequence). V was clipped by 2 bases and J by 5 bases; unmatched bases: 9. The CDR3 has 16 residues. This sequence joins TRBV6-6 and TRBJ1-5; 7 nucleotides agree with TRBD1. The sequenced sample was PBMCs. The clonotype was recovered from a man in his thirties or forties in good health and CMV-seronegative. This chain's CDR3 is CASSYGVRQGDQPQHF. CDR3 coding DNA: TGTGCCAGCAGTTACGGGGTTCGGCAGGGGGATCAGCCCCAGCATTTT.